This paragraph reports one TCR beta chain. The data stem from a study of blood T cell repertoires in COVID-19. Overall study context: Specimens from acute and convalescent COVID-19 originated in the United States, Italy and Spain. PBMCs, B-cell-depleted T cells, or T cells provided the cDNA or gDNA that made up the material.

Per the germline V gene, CDR1 is SGHDT and CDR2 is YYEEEE. V was shortened by 4 bases and J by 4 bases, with 14 bases between the two germline ends. The CDR3 length is 14 residues. Original processing methods: For nucleated cells, counts were estimated from reference gene primer amplification. Some clones are missing from TCRdb's copy, which holds only in-frame ones; the method was immunoSEQ multiplex PCR. That table furnishes V, J and clone size, whereas the DNA furnished D and trimming. The sample includes around 120,000 clones, 78% of them seen just once. Sequencing was performed on peripheral blood. This chain joins TRBV5-6 and TRBJ1-2; D may be TRBD1 (5 bases). The sequence came from a man aged 65 to 79 with acute or convalescent COVID-19. This CDR3 is CASSPKTVFYGYTF. The CDR3, as DNA: TGTGCCAGCAGCCCGAAGACAGTTTTCTATGGCTACACCTTC.